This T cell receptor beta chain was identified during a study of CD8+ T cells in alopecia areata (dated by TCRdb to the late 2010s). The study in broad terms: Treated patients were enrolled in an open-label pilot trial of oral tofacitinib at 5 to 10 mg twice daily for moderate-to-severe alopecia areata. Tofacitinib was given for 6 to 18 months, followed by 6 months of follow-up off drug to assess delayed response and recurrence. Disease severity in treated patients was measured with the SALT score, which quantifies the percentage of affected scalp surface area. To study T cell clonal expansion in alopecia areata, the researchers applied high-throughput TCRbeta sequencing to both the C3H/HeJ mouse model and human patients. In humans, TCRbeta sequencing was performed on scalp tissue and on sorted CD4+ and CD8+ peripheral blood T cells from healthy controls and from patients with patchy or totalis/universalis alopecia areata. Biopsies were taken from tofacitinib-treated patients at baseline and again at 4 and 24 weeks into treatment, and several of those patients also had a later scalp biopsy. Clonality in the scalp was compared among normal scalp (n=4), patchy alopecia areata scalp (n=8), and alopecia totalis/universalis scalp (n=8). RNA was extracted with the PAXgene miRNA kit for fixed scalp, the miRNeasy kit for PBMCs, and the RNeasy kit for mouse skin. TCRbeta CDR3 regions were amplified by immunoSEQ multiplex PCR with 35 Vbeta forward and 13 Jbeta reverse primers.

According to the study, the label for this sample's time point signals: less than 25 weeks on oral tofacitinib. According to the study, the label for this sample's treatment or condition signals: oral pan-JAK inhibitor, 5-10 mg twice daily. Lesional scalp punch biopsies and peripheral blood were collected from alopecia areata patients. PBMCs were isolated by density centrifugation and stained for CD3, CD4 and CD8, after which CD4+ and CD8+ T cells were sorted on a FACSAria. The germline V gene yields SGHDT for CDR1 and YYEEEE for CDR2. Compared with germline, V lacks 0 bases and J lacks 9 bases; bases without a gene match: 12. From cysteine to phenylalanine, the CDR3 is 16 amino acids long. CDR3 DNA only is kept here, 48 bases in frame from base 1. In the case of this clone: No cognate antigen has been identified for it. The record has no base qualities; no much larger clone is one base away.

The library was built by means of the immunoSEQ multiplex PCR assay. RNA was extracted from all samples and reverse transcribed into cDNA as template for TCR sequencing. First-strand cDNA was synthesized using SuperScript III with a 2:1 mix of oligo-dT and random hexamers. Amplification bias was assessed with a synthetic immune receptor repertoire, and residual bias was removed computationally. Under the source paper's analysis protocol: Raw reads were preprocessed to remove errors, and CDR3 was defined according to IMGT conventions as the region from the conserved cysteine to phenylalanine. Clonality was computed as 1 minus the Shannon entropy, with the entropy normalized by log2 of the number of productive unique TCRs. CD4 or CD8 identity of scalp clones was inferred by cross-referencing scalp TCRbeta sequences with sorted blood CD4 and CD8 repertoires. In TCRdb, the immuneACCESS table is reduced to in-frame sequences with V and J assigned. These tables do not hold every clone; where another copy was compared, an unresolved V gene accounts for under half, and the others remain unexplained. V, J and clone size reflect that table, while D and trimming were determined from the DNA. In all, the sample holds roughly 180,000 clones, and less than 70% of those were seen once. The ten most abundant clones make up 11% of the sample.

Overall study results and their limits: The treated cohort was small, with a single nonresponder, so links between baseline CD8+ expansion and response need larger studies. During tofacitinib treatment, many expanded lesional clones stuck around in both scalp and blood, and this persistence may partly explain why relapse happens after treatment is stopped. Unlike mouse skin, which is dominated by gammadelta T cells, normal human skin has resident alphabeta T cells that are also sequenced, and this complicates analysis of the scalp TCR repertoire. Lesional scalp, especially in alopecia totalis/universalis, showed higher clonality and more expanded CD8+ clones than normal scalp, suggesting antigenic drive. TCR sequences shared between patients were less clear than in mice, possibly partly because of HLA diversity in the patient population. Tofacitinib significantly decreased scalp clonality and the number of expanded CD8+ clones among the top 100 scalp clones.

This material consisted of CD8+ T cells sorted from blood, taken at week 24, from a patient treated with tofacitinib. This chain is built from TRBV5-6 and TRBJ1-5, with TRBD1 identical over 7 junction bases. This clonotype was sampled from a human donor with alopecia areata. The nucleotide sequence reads TGTGCCAGCAGCTTGGGAGGGGGCAGCCCCGTGGTGCCCCAGCATTTT. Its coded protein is CASSLGGGSPVVPQHF.